These 15 T cell receptor beta chains share one sample of origin, sequenced in a study of Graves' ophthalmopathy and Graves' hyperthyroidism. Amplified material comprised TCR beta CDR3 regions derived from RNA transcripts. The authors performed first-round RT-PCR with HTBI primers and then a second-round multiplex PCR. TCRdb independently ran MiXCR on the multiplex PCR reads; one entry per CDR3 protein. In the table there are about 620,000 distinct CDR3 sequences, about a fifth of which are singletons. The sequenced sample consisted of peripheral blood. Receptors were obtained from a woman between 18 and 29 years old with stable Graves' hyperthyroidism. Some clones in this sample may be carry-over from other donors' samples.

There are many counts of this clonotype. The rearrangement uses TRBV19 and TRBJ2-4, with 9 bases aligning to TRBD2. The CDR3 runs 17 residues. V was clipped by 4 bases and J by 2 bases; unmatched bases: 9. Looked up from germline, CDR1 is LNHDA and CDR2 is SQIVND (reference sequence). The chain's CDR3 is CASSKVGSGSSKNIQYF. CDR3 DNA sequence: TGTGCCAGTAGTAAGGTTGGTAGCGGGAGTTCCAAAAACATTCAGTACTTC.

The chain employs TRBV27 and TRBJ1-2; the D gene is possibly TRBD1 (6 bases). In germline, CDR1 is MNHEY, CDR2 SMNVEV (reference sequence). Trimming pared 7 bases from V and 8 bases from J, leaving 17 bases between. The CDR3 is 13 amino acids. This CDR3 is CASTQDRAEGYTF. CDR3 sequence (DNA): TGTGCCAGCACCCAGGACAGAGCTGAGGGCTACACCTTC.

The chain recombines TRBV4-2 with TRBJ2-7; 9 bases line up with TRBD2. Looked up from germline, CDR1 is LGHNA and CDR2 is YNFKEQ. The V gene end was trimmed by 3 bases and the J gene end by 2 bases; junction bases not matched to a gene: 5. This CDR3 contains 15 residues. The DNA for the CDR3 is TGTGCCAGCAGCCAGGCGGGACTAGCCGCCTACGAGCAGTACTTC. Its translation is CASSQAGLAAYEQYF.

This clonotype was seen ten or more times. The V and J genes are TRBV3-1 and TRBJ1-6; D gene uncertain. Per germline, CDR1 LGHDT and CDR2 YNNKEL (reference sequence). The CDR3 has 16 amino acids. Between the trimmed V and J ends, which lost 4 bases and 6 bases, there was a span of 16 bases. The CDR3 is CASSPLIAAGNSPLHF. CDR3 sequence (DNA): TGTGCCAGCAGCCCTTTAATAGCGGCCGGTAATTCACCCCTCCACTTT.

This clonotype was observed a single time. The J gene is TRBJ2-7, the V gene TRBV10-3, with D tentatively TRBD2 (6 bases). Germline CDR1 and CDR2: ENHRY and SYGVKD. The germline V and J ends were trimmed by 10 bases and 4 bases, with 23 bases remaining between them. The CDR3 length is 15 residues. The CDR3 spells CATRSEEAGGYEQYF. Here the CDR3 DNA reads TGTGCCACCCGCTCCGAAGAGGCAGGAGGGTACGAGCAGTACTTC.

Only a few counts were recorded for this clonotype. This sequence joins TRBV29-1 and TRBJ2-2; a possible D gene is TRBD2 (5 bases). In germline, CDR1 is SQVTM, CDR2 ANQGSEA. There are 16 residues in the CDR3. The V and J ends lost 0 bases and 0 bases respectively, with 11 bases between them. CDR3: CSVEERRSPNTGELFF. Written as DNA, the CDR3 is TGCAGCGTTGAAGAGAGGAGGAGTCCGAACACCGGGGAGCTGTTTTTT.

This clonotype was recorded many times. V gene TRBV7-9 combines with J gene TRBJ1-1; D perhaps matches TRBD1 (6 bases). V lost 5 bases and J lost 6, with 13 bases in between. Germline V gives CDR1 SEHNR, CDR2 FQNEAQ (reference sequence). The CDR3 totals 13 residues. The DNA of the CDR3 is TGTGCCAGCAGCCAACAGGGTTTTGCTGAAGCTTTCTTT. Encoded protein: CASSQQGFAEAFF.

This clonotype was observed many times. This chain links TRBV7-9 with TRBJ1-1; 10 bases agree with TRBD1. Germline-derived CDR1 and CDR2 are SEHNR and FQNEAQ (reference sequence). After removal of 6 bases from V and 3 bases from J, the junction contained 1 base not matched to a gene. The CDR3 loop spans 13 amino acids. CDR3 protein: CASRGQGDTEAFF. For the CDR3, the DNA is TGTGCCAGCAGAGGACAGGGGGACACTGAAGCTTTCTTT.

This clonotype was detected many times. V and J are TRBV7-8 and TRBJ1-2, with a tentative D call TRBD1 (5 bases). Germline lookup yields CDR1 SGHVS and CDR2 FQNEAQ. This CDR3 has 14 amino acids. V shed 4 bases and J shed 4 bases, with 13 bases lying between them. The DNA of the CDR3 is TGTGCCAGCAGCTACGGTAGGACAAGCTATGGCTACACCTTC. Translated, it gives CASSYGRTSYGYTF.

At least ten counts were recorded for this clonotype. Mismatch with germline at one junction end may stem from a read error. The chain recombines TRBV4-1 with TRBJ2-5; 9 nucleotides match TRBD1. Looked up from germline, CDR1 is MGHRA and CDR2 is YSYEKL. The CDR3 loop spans 16 amino acids. This chain's CDR3 is CASSKEDRGAQETQYF. Written as DNA, the CDR3 is TGCGCCAGCAGCAAAGAGGACAGGGGTGCTCAAGAGACCCAGTACTTC.

This clonotype was detected many times. The chain carries TRBV24-1 and TRBJ1-5, with a tentative D call TRBD1 (5 bases). V lost 9 bases to trimming and J lost 1 base, with 9 bases between them. This CDR3 region has 13 residues. Germline assignment: CDR1 KGHDR and CDR2 SFDVKD. The CDR3 region is CATGPGSNQPQHF. CDR3 nucleotides: TGTGCCACCGGGCCAGGGAGCAATCAGCCCCAGCATTTT.

This clonotype was recorded many times. This chain uses TRBV10-3 with TRBJ1-2, with D possibly TRBD1 on 5 matching bases. The V end was cut by 5 bases, the J end by 0 bases, with 10 bases between. Germline values: CDR1 ENHRY, CDR2 SYGVKD. The CDR3 covers 14 residues. The CDR3 coding sequence is TGTGCCATCAGTCCGGGACCCTCTAACTATGGCTACACCTTC. Protein product: CAISPGPSNYGYTF.

This clonotype was seen many times. The rearrangement uses TRBV4-2 and TRBJ2-5, with D uncertain. CDR1 and CDR2 (germline): LGHNA, YNFKEQ. This CDR3 comprises 14 residues. Trimming removed 0 bases at V and 5 bases at J, with 10 bases between. The CDR3 here is CASSQDSGPETQYF. In DNA, the CDR3 is TGTGCCAGCAGCCAAGATTCAGGCCCTGAGACCCAGTACTTC.

This clonotype was seen repeatedly, ten times or more. The V call is TRBV29-1, the J call TRBJ2-5, with a tentative D call TRBD2 (7 bases). V lost 7 bases, J lost 1 base, and 10 bases lay in between. This CDR3 has 12 amino acids. Per germline, CDR1 SQVTM and CDR2 ANQGSEA. The CDR3 reads CSGGGSQETQYF. The CDR3 nucleotides read TGCAGCGGGGGGGGCAGCCAAGAGACCCAGTACTTC.

This clonotype was found many times. The V and J genes are TRBV27 and TRBJ1-2; 7 bases are a match to TRBD1. From germline, CDR1 is MNHEY and CDR2 SMNVEV (reference sequence). CDR3 length equals 15 residues. After removal of 5 bases from V and 8 bases from J, the junction contained 14 bases not matched to a gene. CDR3 nucleotide sequence: TGTGCCAGCAGTCCCGACCTAGACAGGGTGGGCGGCTACACCTTC. Protein product: CASSPDLDRVGGYTF.